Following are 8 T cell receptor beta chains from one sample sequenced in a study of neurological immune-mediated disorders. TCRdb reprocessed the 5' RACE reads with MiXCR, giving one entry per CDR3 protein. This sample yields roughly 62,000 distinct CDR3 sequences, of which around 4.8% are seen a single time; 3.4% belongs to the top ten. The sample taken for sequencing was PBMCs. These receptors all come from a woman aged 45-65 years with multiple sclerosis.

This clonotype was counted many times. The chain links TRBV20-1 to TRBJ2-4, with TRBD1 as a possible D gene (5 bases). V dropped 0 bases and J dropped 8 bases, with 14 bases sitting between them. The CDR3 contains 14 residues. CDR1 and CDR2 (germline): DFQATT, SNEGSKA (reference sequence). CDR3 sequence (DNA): TGCAGTGCTAGAGAGACAGCCCTTGGCGACATTCAGTACTTC. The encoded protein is CSARETALGDIQYF.

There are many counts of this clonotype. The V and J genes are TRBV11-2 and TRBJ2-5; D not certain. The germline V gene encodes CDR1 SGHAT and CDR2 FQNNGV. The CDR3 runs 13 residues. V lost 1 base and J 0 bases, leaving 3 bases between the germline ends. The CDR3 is CASSLGYQETQYF. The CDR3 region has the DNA TGTGCCAGCAGCTTAGGGTACCAAGAGACCCAGTACTTC.

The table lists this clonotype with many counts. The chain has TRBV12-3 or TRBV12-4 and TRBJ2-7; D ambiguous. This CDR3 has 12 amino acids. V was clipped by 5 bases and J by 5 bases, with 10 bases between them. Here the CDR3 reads CASSRGWDEQYF. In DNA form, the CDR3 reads TGTGCCAGCAGTCGAGGCTGGGACGAGCAGTACTTC.

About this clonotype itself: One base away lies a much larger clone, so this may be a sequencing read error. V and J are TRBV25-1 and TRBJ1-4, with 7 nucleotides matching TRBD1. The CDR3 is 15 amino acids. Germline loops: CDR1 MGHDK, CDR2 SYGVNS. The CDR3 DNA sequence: TGTGTCAGCAGTGTGTCGGGACAGCTTAATGAAAAACTGTTTTTT. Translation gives CVSSVSGQLNEKLFF. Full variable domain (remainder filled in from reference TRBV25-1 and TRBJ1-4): EADIYQTPRYLVIGTGKKITLECSQTMGHDKMYWYQQDPGMELHLIHYSYGVNSTEKGDLSSESTVSRIRTEHFPLTLESARPSHTSQYLCVSSVSGQLNEKLFFGSGTQLSVL.

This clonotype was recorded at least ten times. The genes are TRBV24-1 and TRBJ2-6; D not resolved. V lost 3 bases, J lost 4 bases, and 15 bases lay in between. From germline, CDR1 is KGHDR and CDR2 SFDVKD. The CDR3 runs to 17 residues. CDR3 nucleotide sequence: TGTGCCACCAGTGATACCCGACCCACCATCGGGGCCAACGTCCTGACTTTC. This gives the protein CATSDTRPTIGANVLTF.

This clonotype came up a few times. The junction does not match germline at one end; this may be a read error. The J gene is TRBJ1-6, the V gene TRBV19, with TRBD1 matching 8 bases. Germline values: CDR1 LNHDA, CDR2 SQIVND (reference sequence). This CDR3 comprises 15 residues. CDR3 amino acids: CASRKPGTGSSPLNF. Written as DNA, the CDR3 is TGTGCCAGTCGGAAACCGGGGACAGGCAGTTCACCCCTCAACTTT. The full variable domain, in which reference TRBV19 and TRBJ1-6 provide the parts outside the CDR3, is DGGITQSPKYLFRKEGQNVTLSCEQNLNHDAMYWYRQDPGQGLRLIYYSQIVNDFQKGDIAEGYSVSREKKESFPLTVTSAQKNPTAFYLCASRKPGTGSSPLNFGNGTRLTVT.

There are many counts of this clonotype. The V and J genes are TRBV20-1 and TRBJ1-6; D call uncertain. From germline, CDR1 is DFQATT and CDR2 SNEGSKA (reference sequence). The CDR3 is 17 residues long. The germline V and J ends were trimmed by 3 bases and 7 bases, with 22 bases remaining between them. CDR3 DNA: TGCAGTGCTAGTAAGGATTTCTGGGGAATTGTGAATTCACCCCTCCACTTT. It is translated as CSASKDFWGIVNSPLHF.

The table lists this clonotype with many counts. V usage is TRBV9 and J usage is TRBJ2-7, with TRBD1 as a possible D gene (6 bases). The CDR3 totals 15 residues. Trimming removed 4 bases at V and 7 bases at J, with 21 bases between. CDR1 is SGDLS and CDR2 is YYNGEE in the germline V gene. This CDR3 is CASSLSGQTPHEQYF. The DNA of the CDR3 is TGTGCCAGCAGCCTAAGTGGACAGACGCCTCATGAGCAGTACTTC.